This T cell receptor (beta chain) was found in a study of blood T cells in healthy people across ages. This CDR3 contains 14 residues. Trimming left V 5 bases short and J 4 bases short, with 12 bases between. The germline CDR1 and CDR2 sequences are SGHRS and YFSETQ. Every sample yielded at least 6.5 million isolated PBMCs. The authors ran a second PCR of about 6 to 12 cycles using a sample-barcoded 5' primer and a J-beta primer mix. TCRdb called the 5' RACE reads again in MiXCR, with one record for every CDR3 protein. The table shows around 600,000 distinct CDR3 sequences, with under 55% occurring only once.

This receptor was identified in a man older than 75 in good health. The material sequenced was blood. The V and J genes are TRBV5-1 and TRBJ2-2, with a tentative D call TRBD1 (6 bases). CDR3 in DNA: TGCGCCAGCAGGTTACAGGGTGGCACCGGGGAGCTGTTTTTT. It translates to CASRLQGGTGELFF.